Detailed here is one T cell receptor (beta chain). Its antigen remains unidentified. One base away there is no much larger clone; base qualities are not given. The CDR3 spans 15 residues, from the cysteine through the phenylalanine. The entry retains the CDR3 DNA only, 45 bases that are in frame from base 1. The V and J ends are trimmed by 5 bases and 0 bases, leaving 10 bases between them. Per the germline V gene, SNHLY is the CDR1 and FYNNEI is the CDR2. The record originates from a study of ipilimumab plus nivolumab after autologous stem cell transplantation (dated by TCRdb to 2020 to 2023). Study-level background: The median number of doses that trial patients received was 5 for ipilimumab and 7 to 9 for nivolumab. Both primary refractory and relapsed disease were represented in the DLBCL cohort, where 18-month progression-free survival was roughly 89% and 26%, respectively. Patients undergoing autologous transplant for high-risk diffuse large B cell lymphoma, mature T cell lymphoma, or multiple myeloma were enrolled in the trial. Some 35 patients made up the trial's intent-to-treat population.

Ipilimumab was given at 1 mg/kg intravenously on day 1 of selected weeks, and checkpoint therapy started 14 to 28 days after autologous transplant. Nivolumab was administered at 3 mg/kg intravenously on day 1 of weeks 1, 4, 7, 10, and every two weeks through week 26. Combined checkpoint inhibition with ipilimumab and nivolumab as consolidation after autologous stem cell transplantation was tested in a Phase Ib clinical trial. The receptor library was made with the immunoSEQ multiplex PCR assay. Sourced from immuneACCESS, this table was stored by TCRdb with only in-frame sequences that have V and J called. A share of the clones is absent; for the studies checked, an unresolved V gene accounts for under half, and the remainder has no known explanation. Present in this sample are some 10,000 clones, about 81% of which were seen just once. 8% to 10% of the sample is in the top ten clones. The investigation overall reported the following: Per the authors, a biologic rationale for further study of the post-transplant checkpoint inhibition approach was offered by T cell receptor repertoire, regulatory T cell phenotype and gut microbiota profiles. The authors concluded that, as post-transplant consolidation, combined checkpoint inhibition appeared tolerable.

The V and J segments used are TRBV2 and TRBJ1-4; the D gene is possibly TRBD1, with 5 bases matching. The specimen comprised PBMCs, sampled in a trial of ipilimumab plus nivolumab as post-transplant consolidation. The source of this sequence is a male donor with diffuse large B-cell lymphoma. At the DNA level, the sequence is TGTGCCAGCAGTAATCAGGGAGCAACTAATGAAAAACTGTTTTTT. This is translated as CASSNQGATNEKLFF.